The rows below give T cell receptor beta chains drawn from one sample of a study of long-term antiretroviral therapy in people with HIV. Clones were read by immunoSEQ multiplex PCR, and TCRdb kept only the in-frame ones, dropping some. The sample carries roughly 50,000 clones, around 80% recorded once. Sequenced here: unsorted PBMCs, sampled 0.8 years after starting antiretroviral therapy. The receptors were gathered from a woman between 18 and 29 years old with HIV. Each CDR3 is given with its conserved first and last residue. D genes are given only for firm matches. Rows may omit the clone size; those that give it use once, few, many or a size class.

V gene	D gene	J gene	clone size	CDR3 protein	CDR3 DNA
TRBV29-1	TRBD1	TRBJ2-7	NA	CSVVLATGGFSFSYEQYF	TGCAGCGTTGTACTTGCGACAGGGGGCTTTTCCTTCTCCTACGAGCAGTACTTC
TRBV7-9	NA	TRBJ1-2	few	CASSPTPVFNGYTF	TGTGCCAGCAGCCCTACTCCAGTATTCAATGGCTACACCTTC
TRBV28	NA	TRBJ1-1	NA	CASSLTAPDQAFF	TGTGCCAGCAGTTTAACAGCGCCGGACCAAGCTTTCTTT
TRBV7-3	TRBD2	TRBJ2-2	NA	CASRLAGTGELFF	TGTGCCAGCAGGCTAGCGGGAACCGGGGAGCTGTTTTTT
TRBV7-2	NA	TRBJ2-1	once	CASSPRGLADLYNEQFF	TGTGCCAGCAGCCCCAGGGGGTTAGCGGACCTCTACAATGAGCAGTTCTTC
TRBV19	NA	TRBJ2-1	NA	CATNRVGWDEQFF	TGTGCCACCAACAGGGTAGGGTGGGATGAGCAGTTCTTC
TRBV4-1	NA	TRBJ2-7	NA	CASSRGRALGEQYF	TGCGCCAGCAGCCGTGGACGTGCTCTTGGCGAGCAGTACTTC
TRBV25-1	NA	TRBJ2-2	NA	CASSSLEEWELFF	TGTGCCAGCAGCAGCCTCGAGGAGTGGGAGCTGTTTTTT
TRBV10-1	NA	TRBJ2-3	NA	CASSVNTQYF	TGCGCCAGCAGTGTAAATACGCAGTATTTT
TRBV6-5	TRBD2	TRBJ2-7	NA	CASGALAGGEEQYF	TGTGCCAGCGGGGCCCTAGCGGGAGGTGAGGAGCAGTACTTC
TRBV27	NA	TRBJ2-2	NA	CASSPPAGLGVGELFF	TGTGCCAGCAGTCCCCCGGCAGGGTTGGGCGTCGGGGAGCTGTTTTTT
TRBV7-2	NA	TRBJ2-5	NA	CASSEQETQYF	TGTGCCAGCAGCGAACAAGAGACCCAGTACTTC
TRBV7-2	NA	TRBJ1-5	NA	CASSLNRGGQPQHF	TGTGCCAGCAGCTTAAACCGGGGTGGCCAGCCCCAGCATTTT
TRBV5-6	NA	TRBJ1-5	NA	CASSIQERGQPQHF	TGTGCCAGCAGTATACAGGAGCGTGGACAGCCCCAGCATTTT
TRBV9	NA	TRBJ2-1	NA	CASSVSYWGEASAYNEQFF	TGTGCCAGCAGCGTATCATATTGGGGGGAGGCTAGCGCCTACAATGAGCAGTTCTTC
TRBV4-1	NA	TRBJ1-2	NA	CASAHGPRGDGYTF	TGCGCCAGCGCCCACGGCCCACGAGGCGATGGCTACACCTTC
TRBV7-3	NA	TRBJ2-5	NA	CASSPQGLETQYF	TGTGCCAGCAGCCCCCAGGGCTTGGAGACCCAGTACTTC
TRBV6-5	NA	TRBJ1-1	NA	CASSRDKMAFF	TGTGCCAGCAGCCGGGACAAAATGGCTTTCTTT
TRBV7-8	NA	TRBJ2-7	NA	CASSRLGTGVYEQYF	TGTGCCAGCAGCCGCCTGGGAACGGGGGTTTACGAGCAGTACTTC
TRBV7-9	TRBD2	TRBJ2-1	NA	CASSPLAAPSYNEQFF	TGTGCCAGCAGCCCCCTAGCGGCTCCATCCTACAATGAGCAGTTCTTC
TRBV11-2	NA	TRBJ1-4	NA	CASSLRSAGGKLFF	TGTGCCAGCAGCTTAAGGTCGGCAGGCGGAAAACTGTTTTTT
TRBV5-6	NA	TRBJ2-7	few	CASLLNVRSGEQYF	TGTGCCAGCCTTCTGAACGTCCGTTCGGGCGAGCAGTACTTC
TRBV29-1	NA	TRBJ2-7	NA	CSVESAGQGSYEQYF	TGCAGCGTTGAGTCGGCAGGTCAAGGGTCCTACGAGCAGTACTTC
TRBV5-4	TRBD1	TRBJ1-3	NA	CASSSGQGAGNTIYF	TGTGCCAGCAGCTCGGGACAGGGGGCTGGAAACACCATATATTTT
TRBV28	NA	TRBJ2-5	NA	CASSSAKTQYF	TGTGCCAGCAGTTCCGCAAAGACCCAGTACTTC
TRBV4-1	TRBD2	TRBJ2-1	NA	CASSQDSNAGGPFTEQFF	TGCGCCAGCAGCCAAGATTCGAACGCGGGAGGGCCTTTCACTGAGCAGTTCTTC
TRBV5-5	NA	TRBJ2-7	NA	CASSLDRAIYEQYF	TGTGCCAGCAGCTTGGACAGGGCCATTTACGAGCAGTACTTC
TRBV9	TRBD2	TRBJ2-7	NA	CASSVDFGAGGYEQYF	TGTGCCAGCAGCGTGGACTTTGGAGCGGGAGGCTACGAGCAGTACTTC
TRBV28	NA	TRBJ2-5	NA	CASSSIRVLEETQYF	TGTGCCAGCAGTTCGATCCGGGTCTTGGAAGAGACCCAGTACTTC
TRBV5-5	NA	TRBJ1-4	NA	CASSPEGLPPVEKLFF	TGTGCCAGCAGCCCAGAGGGACTCCCTCCCGTAGAAAAACTGTTTTTT
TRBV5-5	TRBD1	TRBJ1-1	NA	CASSAHRGGTEAFF	TGTGCCAGCAGCGCTCACAGGGGAGGTACTGAAGCTTTCTTT
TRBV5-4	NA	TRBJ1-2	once	CASSLEGGPWYGYTF	TGTGCCAGCAGCTTGGAAGGGGGGCCTTGGTATGGCTACACCTTC
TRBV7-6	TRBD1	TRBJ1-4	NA	CASSLFDRDATNEKLFF	TGTGCCAGCAGCTTATTTGACAGGGATGCAACTAATGAAAAACTGTTTTTT
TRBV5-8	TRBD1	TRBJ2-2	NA	CASSPRQGNTGELFF	TGTGCCAGCAGCCCCCGACAGGGGAACACCGGGGAGCTGTTTTTT
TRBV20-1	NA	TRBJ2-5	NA	CSARSETQYF	TGCAGTGCTAGAAGTGAGACCCAGTACTTC
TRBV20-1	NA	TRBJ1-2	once	CSASPLSGYTF	TGCAGTGCTAGCCCCCTTAGTGGCTACACCTTC
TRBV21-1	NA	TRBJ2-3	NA	CASSKERRGGTDTQYF	TGTGCCAGCAGCAAAGAACGCAGGGGGGGCACAGATACGCAGTATTTT
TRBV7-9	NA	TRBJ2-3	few	CASSTDTQYF	TGTGCCAGCAGCACAGATACGCAGTATTTT
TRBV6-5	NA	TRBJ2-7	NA	CASSYGPSYEQYF	TGTGCCAGCAGTTACGGACCGAGCTACGAGCAGTACTTC
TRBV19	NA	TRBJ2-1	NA	CASSILDPRGSQFF	TGTGCCAGTAGTATATTGGACCCGAGGGGTTCGCAGTTCTTC
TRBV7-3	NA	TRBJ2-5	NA	CASSLAGTAGETQYF	TGTGCCAGCAGCCTAGCCGGGACAGCGGGGGAGACCCAGTACTTC
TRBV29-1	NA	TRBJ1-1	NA	CSAPSQGNTEAFF	TGCAGCGCCCCTTCGCAGGGGAACACTGAAGCTTTCTTT
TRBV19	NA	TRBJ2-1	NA	CASSIGKVGAYNEQFF	TGTGCCAGTAGTATAGGTAAGGTAGGGGCCTACAATGAGCAGTTCTTC
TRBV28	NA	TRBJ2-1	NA	CASSFHEQFF	TGTGCCAGCAGTTTTCATGAGCAGTTCTTC
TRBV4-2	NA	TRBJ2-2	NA	CASSQGLSGTGELFF	TGTGCCAGCAGCCAAGGCTTGTCGGGCACCGGGGAGCTGTTTTTT
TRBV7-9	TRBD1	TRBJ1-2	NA	CASSPRDRATF	TGTGCCAGCAGCCCCCGGGACAGGGCGACCTTC
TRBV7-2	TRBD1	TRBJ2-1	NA	CASSPGQVRNEQFF	TGTGCCAGCAGCCCGGGACAGGTCAGGAATGAGCAGTTCTTC
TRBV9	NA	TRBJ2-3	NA	CASSVIRGGTDTQYF	TGTGCCAGCAGCGTGATCAGGGGGGGCACAGATACGCAGTATTTT
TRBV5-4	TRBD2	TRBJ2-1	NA	CASSRGLAGENEQFF	TGTGCCAGCTCCCGGGGACTAGCGGGAGAAAATGAGCAGTTCTTC
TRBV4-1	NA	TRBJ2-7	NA	CADGPPGTYEQYF	TGCGCCGATGGACCGCCGGGGACCTACGAGCAGTACTTC
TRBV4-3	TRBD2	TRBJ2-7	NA	CASSQRAGTATSGRTYEQYF	TGCGCCAGCAGCCAGAGAGCCGGGACAGCTACTAGCGGGAGGACCTACGAGCAGTACTTC
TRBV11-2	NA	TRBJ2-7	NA	CASSPISSGSSYEQYF	TGTGCCAGCAGCCCCATCAGTAGCGGAAGCTCCTACGAGCAGTACTTC
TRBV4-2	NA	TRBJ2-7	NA	CASSQDAGYEQYF	TGTGCCAGCAGCCAAGATGCGGGCTACGAGCAGTACTTC
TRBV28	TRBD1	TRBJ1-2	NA	CASRKAGTGGDYGYTF	TGTGCCAGCAGGAAGGCCGGGACAGGGGGAGACTATGGCTACACCTTC
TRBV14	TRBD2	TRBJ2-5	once	CASSQEEGRGTQYF	TGTGCCAGCAGCCAAGAGGAGGGGAGGGGGACCCAGTACTTC
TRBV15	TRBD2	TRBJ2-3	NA	CATSRALAADTQYF	TGTGCCACCAGCAGAGCGCTAGCGGCAGATACGCAGTATTTT
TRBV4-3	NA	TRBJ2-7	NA	CASSHQGGYEQYF	TGCGCCAGCAGCCACCAGGGGGGATACGAGCAGTACTTC
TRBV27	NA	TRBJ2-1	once	CASSYSAPRHNEQFF	TGTGCCAGCAGTTACTCAGCCCCCCGGCACAATGAGCAGTTCTTC